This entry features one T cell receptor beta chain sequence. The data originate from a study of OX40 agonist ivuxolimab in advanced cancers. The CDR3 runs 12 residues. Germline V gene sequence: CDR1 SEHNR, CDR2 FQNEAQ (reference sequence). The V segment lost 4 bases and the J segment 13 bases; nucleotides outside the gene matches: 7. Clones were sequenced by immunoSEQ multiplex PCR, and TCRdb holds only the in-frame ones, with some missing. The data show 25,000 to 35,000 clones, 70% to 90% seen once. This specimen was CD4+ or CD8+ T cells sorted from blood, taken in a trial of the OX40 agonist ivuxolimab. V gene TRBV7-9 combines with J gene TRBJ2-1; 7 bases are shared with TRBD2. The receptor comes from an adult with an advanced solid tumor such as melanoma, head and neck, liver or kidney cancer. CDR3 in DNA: TGTGCCAGCAGCTGGTCGTTAGCGGGTCAGTTCTTC. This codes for CASSWSLAGQFF.